Each of the 6 T cell receptor beta chains below was sequenced from the same sample in a study of T cell responses to AZD1222 COVID-19 vaccine. Using immunoSEQ multiplex PCR, the repertoire was profiled, and TCRdb retains in-frame clones only, with some absent. Of over 150,000 clones in the sample, 80% to 90% are singletons; the top ten hold approximately 0.49%. Sequenced here: peripheral blood, sampled on day 0 of AZD1222 vaccination. These receptors all come from an adult in good health.

For the CDR3, the DNA is TGTGCCACCTCGACAGCCCAGAACACTGAAGCTTTCTTT. Protein: CATSTAQNTEAFF. The chain joins TRBV10-3 to TRBJ1-1, with a tentative D call TRBD1 (5 bases). Trimming cost V 10 bases and J 1 base, with 13 bases left between them. Per germline, CDR1 ENHRY and CDR2 SYGVKD. This CDR3 is 13 amino acids long.

The V call is TRBV4-1, the J call TRBJ1-2; D gene uncertain. The CDR3 is 16 amino acids. From germline, CDR1 is MGHRA and CDR2 YSYEKL. Trimming removed 1 base from V and 4 bases from J, with 16 bases in between. CDR3 sequence: CASSQADQDLIYGYTF. The CDR3 coding sequence is TGCGCCAGCAGCCAAGCCGACCAGGACCTGATCTATGGCTACACCTTC.

This clone appeared a single time. Its ends do not fully match the called genes, so a read error is possible. This CDR3 reads CANSYAGAYEQYF. The CDR3 DNA reads TGTGCCAATAGTTATGCGGGCGCCTACGAGCAGTACTTC. This chain links TRBV19 with TRBJ2-7, with TRBD2 as a possible D gene (5 bases). CDR1 is LNHDA and CDR2 is SQIVND in the germline V gene (reference sequence). The CDR3 sequence is 13 residues long.

The V gene is TRBV4-1, the J gene TRBJ2-1; D uncertain. CDR1 is MGHRA, CDR2 YSYEKL, per germline. The V gene lost 4 bases and the J gene lost 7 bases, with 5 bases spanning the gap. The CDR3 sequence is 11 residues long. The CDR3 loop reads CASSLTNEQFF. The CDR3 coding sequence is TGCGCCAGCAGCCTTACTAATGAGCAGTTCTTC.

The V and J genes are TRBV18 and TRBJ1-3; D is undetermined. Germline loops: CDR1 KGHSH, CDR2 LQKENI. The V end lost 6 bases, the J end lost 4 bases, and 16 bases lay between the germline ends. This CDR3 comprises 15 residues. In nucleotides, the CDR3 is TGTGCCAGCTCCAATTTCGAGGGTCCCGGAAACACCATATATTTT. It yields the protein CASSNFEGPGNTIYF.

This clone was observed a single time. This chain connects TRBV7-2 to TRBJ2-3, with 7 bases fitting TRBD2. The V and J ends lost 5 bases and 4 bases, in that order; junction bases with no gene match: 9. This CDR3 region has 15 residues. Looked up from germline, CDR1 is SGHTA and CDR2 is FQGNSA. DNA for the CDR3: TGTGCCAGCAGCGCCGGGGGGTTGGGGCCAGATACGCAGTATTTT. The encoded protein is CASSAGGLGPDTQYF.